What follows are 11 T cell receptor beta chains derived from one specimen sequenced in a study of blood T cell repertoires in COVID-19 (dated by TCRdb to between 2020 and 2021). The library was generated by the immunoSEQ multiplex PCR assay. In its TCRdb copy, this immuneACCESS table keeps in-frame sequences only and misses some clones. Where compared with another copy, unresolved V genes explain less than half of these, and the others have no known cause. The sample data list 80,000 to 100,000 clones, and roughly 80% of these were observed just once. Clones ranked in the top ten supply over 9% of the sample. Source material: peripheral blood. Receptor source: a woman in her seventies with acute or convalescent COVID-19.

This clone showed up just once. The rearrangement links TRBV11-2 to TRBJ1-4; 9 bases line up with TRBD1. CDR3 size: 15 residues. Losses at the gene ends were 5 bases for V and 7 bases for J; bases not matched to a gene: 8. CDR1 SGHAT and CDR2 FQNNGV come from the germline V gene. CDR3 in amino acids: CASSTTGGFGEKLFF. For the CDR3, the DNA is TGTGCCAGCAGCACCACAGGGGGCTTTGGTGAAAAACTGTTTTTT.

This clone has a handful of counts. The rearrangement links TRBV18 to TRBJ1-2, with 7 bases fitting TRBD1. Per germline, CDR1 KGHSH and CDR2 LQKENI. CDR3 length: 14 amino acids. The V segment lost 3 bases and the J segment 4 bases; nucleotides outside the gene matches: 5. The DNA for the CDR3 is TGTGCCAGCTCACCTCGACAGGGCGGCTATGGCTACACCTTC. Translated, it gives CASSPRQGGYGYTF. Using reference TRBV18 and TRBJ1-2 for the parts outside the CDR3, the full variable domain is NAGVMQNPRHLVRRRGQEARLRCSPMKGHSHVYWYRQLPEEGLKFMVYLQKENIIDESGMPKERFSAEFPKEGPSILRIQQVVRGDSAAYFCASSPRQGGYGYTFGSGTRLTVV.

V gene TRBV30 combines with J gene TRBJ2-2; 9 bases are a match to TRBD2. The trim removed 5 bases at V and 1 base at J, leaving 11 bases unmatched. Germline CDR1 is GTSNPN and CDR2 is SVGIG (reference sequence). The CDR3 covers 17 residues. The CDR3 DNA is TGTGCCTGGCACTTGGGACTAGCAGAGAGGAACACCGGGGAGCTGTTTTTT. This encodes CAWHLGLAERNTGELFF.

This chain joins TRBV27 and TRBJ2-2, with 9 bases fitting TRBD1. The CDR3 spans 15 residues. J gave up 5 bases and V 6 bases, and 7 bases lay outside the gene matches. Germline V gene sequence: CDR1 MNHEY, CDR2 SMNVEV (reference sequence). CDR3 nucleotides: TGTGCCAGCAGGGCGGGACAGGGTCAAACCGGGGAGCTGTTTTTT. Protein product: CASRAGQGQTGELFF.

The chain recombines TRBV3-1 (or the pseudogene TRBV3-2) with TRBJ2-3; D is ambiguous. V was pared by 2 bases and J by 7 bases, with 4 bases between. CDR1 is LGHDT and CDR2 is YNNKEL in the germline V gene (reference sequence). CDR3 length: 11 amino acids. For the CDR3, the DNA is TGTGCCAGCAGCCAATCTTATACGCAGTATTTT. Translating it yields CASSQSYTQYF.

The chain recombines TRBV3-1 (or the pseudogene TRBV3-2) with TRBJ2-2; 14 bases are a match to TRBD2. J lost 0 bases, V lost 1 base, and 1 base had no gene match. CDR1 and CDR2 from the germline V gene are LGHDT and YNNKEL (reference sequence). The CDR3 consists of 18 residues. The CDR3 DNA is TGTGCCAGCAGCCAAGGGACTAGCGGGGGGTCGAACACCGGGGAGCTGTTTTTT. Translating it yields CASSQGTSGGSNTGELFF.

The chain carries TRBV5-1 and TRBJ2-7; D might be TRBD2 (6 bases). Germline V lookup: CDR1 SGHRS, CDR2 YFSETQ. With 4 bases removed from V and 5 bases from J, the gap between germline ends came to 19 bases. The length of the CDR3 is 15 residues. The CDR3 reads CASSPTRASVHEQYF. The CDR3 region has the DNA TGCGCCAGCAGCCCGACCCGGGCTAGCGTACACGAGCAGTACTTC.

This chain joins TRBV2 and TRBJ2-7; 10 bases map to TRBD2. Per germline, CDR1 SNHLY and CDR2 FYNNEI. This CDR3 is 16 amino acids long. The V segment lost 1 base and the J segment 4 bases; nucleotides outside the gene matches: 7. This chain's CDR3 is CASSEEVAGGIYEQYF. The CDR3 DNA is TGTGCCAGCAGTGAAGAGGTAGCGGGGGGAATTTACGAGCAGTACTTC.

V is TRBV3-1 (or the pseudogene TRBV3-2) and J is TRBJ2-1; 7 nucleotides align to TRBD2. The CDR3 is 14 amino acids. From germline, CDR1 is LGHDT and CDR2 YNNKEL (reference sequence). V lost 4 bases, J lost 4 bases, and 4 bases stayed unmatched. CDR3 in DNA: TGTGCCAGCAGCCCCGGGAGGACTTACAATGAGCAGTTCTTC. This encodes CASSPGRTYNEQFF.

DNA for the CDR3: TGTGCCAGCAGTGGGACAGATTCTTATGGCTACACCTTC. It translates to CASSGTDSYGYTF. The chain uses TRBV2 and TRBJ1-2, with D possibly matching TRBD1 (6 bases). Germline V gene lookup returns CDR1 SNHLY and CDR2 FYNNEI. V lost 4 bases and J lost 5, with 11 bases in between. The CDR3 sequence is 13 residues long.

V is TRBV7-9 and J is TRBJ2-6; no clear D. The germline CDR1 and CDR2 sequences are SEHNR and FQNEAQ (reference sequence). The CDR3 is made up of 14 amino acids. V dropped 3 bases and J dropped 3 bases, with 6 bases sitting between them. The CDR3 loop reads CASSLSGGANVLTF. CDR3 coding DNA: TGTGCCAGCAGCTTGTCAGGTGGGGCCAACGTCCTGACTTTC.